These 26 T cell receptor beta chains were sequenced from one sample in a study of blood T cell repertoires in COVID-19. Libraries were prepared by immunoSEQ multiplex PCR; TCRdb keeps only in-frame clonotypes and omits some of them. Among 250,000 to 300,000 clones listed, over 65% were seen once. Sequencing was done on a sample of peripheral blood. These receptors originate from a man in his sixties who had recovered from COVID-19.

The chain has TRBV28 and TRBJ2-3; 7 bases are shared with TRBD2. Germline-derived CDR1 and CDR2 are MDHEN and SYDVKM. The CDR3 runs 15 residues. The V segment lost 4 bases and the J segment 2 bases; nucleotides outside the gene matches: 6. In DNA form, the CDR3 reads TGTGCCAGCAGTTCCCCTAGCGGCTCCACAGATACGCAGTATTTT. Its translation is CASSSPSGSTDTQYF.

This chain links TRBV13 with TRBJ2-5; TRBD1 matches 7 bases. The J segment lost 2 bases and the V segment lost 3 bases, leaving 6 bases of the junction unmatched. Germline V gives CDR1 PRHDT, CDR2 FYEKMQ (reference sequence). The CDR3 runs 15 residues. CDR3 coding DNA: TGTGCCAGCAGCTTGCCGCGACAGGGACAAGAGACCCAGTACTTC. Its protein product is CASSLPRQGQETQYF.

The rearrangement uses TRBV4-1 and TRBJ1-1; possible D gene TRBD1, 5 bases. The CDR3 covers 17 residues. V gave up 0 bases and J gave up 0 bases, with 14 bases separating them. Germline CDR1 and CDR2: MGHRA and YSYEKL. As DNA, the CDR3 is TGCGCCAGCAGCCAAGATTGGGTAGGGGCGATGAACACTGAAGCTTTCTTT. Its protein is CASSQDWVGAMNTEAFF.

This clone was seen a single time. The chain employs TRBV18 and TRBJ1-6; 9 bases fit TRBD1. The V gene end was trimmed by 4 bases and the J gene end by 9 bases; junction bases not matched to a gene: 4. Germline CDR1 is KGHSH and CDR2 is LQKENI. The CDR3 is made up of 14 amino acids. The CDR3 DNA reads TGTGCCAGCTCACGGGACAGGGAGGGTTCACCCCTCCACTTT. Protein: CASSRDREGSPLHF.

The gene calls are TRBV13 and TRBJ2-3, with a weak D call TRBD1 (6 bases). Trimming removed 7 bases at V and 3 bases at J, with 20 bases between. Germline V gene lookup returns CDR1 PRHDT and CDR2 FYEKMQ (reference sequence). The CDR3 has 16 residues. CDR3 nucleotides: TGTGCCAGCACCAAAAAAGGACAGATGTGGACAGATACGCAGTATTTT. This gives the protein CASTKKGQMWTDTQYF.

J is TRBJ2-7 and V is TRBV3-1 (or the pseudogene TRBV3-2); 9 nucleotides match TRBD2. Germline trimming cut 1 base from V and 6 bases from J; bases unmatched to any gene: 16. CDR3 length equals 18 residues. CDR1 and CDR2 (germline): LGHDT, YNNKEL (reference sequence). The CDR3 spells CASSQVAAGGPGRREQYF. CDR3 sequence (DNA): TGTGCCAGCAGCCAAGTAGCGGCGGGAGGGCCTGGGCGGCGCGAGCAGTACTTC.

The CDR3 sequence is CASSTAGTGAYGYTF. The CDR3 DNA reads TGTGCCAGCAGTACGGCCGGGACAGGGGCCTATGGCTACACCTTC. This chain links TRBV6-2 or TRBV6-3 with TRBJ1-2, with 10 bases lining up with TRBD1. V lost 5 bases, J lost 4 bases, and 7 bases stayed unmatched. CDR1 MNHEY and CDR2 SVGEGT come from the germline V gene. The CDR3 has 15 amino acids.

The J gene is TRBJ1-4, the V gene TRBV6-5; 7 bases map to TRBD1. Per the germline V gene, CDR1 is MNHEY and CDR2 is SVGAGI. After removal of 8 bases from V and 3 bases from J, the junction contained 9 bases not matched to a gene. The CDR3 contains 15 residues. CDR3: CASRKTGSANEKLFF. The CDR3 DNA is TGTGCCAGCCGAAAGACAGGGTCTGCTAATGAAAAACTGTTTTTT.

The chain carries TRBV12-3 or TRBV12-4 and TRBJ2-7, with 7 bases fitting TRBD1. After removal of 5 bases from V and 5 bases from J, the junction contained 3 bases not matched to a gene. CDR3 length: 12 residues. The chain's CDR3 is CASSRQGHEQYF. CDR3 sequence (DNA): TGTGCCAGCAGTAGACAGGGCCACGAGCAGTACTTC.

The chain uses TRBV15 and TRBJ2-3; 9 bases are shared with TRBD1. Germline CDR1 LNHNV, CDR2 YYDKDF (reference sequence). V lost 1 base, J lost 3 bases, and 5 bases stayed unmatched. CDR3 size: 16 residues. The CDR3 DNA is TGTGCCACCAGCAGAGGAGCAGGACAGGGGACAGATACGCAGTATTTT. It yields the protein CATSRGAGQGTDTQYF. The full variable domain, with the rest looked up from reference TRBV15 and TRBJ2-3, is DAMVIQNPRYQVTQFGKPVTLSCSQTLNHNVMYWYQQKSSQAPKLLFHYYDKDFNNEADTPDNFQSRRPNTSFCFLDIRSPGLGDTAMYLCATSRGAGQGTDTQYFGPGTRLTVL.

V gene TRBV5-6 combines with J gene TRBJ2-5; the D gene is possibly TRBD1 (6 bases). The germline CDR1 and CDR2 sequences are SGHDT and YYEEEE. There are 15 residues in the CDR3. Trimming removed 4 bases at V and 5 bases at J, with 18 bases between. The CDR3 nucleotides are TGTGCCAGCAGCCACGGACAGATAGGTTTGGAGACCCAGTACTTC. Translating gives CASSHGQIGLETQYF. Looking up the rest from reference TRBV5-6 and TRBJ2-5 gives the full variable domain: DAGVTQSPTHLIKTRGQQVTLRCSPKSGHDTVSWYQQALGQGPQFIFQYYEEEERQRGNFPDRFSGHQFPNYSSELNVNALLLGDSALYLCASSHGQIGLETQYFGPGTRLLVL.

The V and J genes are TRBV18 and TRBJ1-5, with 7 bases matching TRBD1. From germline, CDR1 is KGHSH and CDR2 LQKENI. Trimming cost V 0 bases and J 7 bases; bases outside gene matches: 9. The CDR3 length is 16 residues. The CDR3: CASSPPLTGSRQPQHF. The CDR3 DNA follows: TGTGCCAGCTCACCACCGCTGACAGGGAGTCGGCAGCCCCAGCATTTT.

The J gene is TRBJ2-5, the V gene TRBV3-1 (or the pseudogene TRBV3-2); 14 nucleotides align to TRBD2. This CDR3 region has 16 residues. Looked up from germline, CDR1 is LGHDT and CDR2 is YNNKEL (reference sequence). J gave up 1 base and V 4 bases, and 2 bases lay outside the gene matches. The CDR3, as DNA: TGTGCCAGCAGCCCAGGACTAGCGGGGGGCCAAGAGACCCAGTACTTC. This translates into CASSPGLAGGQETQYF.

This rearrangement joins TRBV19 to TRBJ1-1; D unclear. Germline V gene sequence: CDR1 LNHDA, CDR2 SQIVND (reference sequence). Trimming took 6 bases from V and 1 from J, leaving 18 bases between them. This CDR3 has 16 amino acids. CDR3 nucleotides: TGTGCCAGTAGAGTAGAGCGGACGTGGGAGAACACTGAAGCTTTCTTT. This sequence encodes CASRVERTWENTEAFF.

The CDR3 is CASSSPRGAAGISRFF. The CDR3 bases are TGTGCCAGCAGTTCCCCCCGAGGGGCAGCGGGGATAAGCAGGTTCTTC. The genes are TRBV27 and TRBJ2-1, with 7 positions matching TRBD2. This CDR3 has 16 amino acids. From germline, CDR1 is MNHEY and CDR2 SMNVEV (reference sequence). V was pared by 4 bases and J by 15 bases, with 21 bases of the junction left unmatched.

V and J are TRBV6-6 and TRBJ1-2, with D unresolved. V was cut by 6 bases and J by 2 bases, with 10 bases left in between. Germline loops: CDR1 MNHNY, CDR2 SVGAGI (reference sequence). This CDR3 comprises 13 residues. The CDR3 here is CASSRDTNYGYTF. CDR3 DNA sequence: TGTGCCAGCAGCCGTGACACCAACTATGGCTACACCTTC.

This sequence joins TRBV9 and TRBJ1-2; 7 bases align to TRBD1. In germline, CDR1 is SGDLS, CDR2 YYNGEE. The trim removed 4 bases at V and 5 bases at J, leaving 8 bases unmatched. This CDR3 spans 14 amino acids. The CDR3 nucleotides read TGTGCCAGCAGCCCCCAGGGGGGATTATATGGCTACACCTTC. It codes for CASSPQGGLYGYTF.

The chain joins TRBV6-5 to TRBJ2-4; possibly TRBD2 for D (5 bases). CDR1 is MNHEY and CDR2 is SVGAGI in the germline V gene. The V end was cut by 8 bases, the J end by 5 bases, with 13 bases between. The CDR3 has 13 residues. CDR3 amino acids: CASEAENQNIQYF. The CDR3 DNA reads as TGTGCCAGCGAAGCGGAGAACCAAAACATTCAGTACTTC.

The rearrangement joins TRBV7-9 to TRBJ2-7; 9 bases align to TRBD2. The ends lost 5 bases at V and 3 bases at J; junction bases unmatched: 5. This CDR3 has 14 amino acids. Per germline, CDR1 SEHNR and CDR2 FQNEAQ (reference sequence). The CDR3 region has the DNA TGTGCCAGCAGCCCCGGGACTAGCTTCTACGAGCAGTACTTC. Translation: CASSPGTSFYEQYF.

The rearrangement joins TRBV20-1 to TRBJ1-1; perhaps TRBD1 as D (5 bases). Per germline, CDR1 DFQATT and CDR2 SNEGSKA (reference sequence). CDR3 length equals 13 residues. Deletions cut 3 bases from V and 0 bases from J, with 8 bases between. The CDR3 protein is CSASQQVNTEAFF. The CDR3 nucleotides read TGCAGTGCTAGTCAACAGGTGAACACTGAAGCTTTCTTT.

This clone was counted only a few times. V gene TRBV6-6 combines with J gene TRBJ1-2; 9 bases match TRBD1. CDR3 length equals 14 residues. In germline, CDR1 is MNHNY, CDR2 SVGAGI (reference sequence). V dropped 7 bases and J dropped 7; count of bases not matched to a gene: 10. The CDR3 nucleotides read TGTGCCAGCACCACAACAGGGGGCGCGGGTGGCTACACCTTC. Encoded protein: CASTTTGGAGGYTF.

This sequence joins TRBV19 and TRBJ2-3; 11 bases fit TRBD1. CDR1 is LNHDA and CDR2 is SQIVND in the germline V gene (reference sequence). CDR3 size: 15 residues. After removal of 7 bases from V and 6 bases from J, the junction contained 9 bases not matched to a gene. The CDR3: CASNPRDRGSDTQYF. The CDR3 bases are TGTGCCAGTAACCCCCGGGACAGGGGGTCGGATACGCAGTATTTT. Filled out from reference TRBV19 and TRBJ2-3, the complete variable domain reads DGGITQSPKYLFRKEGQNVTLSCEQNLNHDAMYWYRQDPGQGLRLIYYSQIVNDFQKGDIAEGYSVSREKKESFPLTVTSAQKNPTAFYLCASNPRDRGSDTQYFGPGTRLTVL.

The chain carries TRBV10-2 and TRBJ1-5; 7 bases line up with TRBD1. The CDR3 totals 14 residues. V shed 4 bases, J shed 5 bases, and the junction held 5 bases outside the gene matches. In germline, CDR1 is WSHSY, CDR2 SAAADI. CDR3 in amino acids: CASSGGGTDQPQHF. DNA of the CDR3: TGCGCCAGCAGTGGAGGCGGGACAGATCAGCCCCAGCATTTT.

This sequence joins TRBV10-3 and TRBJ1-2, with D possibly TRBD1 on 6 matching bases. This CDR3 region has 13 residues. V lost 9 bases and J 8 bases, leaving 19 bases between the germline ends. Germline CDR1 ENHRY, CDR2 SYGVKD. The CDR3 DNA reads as TGTGCCATATCCTTCCACAGGGCTACCGGCTACACCTTC. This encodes CAISFHRATGYTF.

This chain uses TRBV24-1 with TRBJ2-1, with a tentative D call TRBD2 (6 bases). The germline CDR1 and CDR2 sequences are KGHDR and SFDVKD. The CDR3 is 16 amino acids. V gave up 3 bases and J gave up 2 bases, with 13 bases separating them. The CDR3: CATSDPRLAPYNEQFF. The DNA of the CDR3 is TGTGCCACCAGTGATCCAAGGCTAGCGCCCTACAATGAGCAGTTCTTC.

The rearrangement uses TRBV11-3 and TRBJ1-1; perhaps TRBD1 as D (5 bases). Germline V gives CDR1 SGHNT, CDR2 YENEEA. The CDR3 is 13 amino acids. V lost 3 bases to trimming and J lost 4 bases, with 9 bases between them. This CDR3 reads CASSFRVGTEAFF. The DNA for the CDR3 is TGTGCCAGCAGCTTCAGGGTGGGCACTGAAGCTTTCTTT.